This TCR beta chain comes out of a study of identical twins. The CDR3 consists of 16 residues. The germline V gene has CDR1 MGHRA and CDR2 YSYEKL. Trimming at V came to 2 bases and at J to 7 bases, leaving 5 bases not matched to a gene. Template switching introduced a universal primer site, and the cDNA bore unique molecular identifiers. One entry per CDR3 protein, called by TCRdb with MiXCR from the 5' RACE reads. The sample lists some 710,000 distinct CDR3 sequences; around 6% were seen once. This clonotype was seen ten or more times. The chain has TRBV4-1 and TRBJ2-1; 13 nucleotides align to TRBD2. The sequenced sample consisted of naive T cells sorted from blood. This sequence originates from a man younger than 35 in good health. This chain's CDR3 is CASSQQLAGGGNEQFF. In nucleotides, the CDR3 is TGCGCCAGCAGCCAACAACTAGCGGGAGGGGGAAATGAGCAGTTCTTC.